This TCR beta chain was identified during a study of shared clonotypes between healthy human individuals. Regarding the study as a whole: Incomplete sequencing of sorted subsets was indicated by rarefaction despite large depth.

About this clone itself: What it binds is unknown.

The CDR3 contains 16 residues. Trimming pared 8 bases from V and 0 bases from J, leaving 16 bases between. Germline V gene sequence: CDR1 WNHNN, CDR2 SYGVQD (reference sequence). Sequencing was performed with immunoSEQ multiplex PCR; in TCRdb, only in-frame clones are kept and a portion is missing. The repertoire holds 550,000 to 750,000 clones, just under 97% seen once, with about 0.11% in the top ten. Naive CD8 isolation took CD45RO-negative cells positively selected for CCR7 and excluded terminally differentiated effector memory CD45RA+ cells. Sequencing input: naive CD8+ T cells sorted from blood. The receptor's source is a woman aged 30 to 39 in good health. The chain recombines TRBV10-1 with TRBJ1-4; the D gene is possibly TRBD1 (5 bases). CDR3 coding DNA: TGCGCCAGCCCTTCGACAGAGCCTGCAACTAATGAAAAACTGTTTTTT. Protein product: CASPSTEPATNEKLFF.